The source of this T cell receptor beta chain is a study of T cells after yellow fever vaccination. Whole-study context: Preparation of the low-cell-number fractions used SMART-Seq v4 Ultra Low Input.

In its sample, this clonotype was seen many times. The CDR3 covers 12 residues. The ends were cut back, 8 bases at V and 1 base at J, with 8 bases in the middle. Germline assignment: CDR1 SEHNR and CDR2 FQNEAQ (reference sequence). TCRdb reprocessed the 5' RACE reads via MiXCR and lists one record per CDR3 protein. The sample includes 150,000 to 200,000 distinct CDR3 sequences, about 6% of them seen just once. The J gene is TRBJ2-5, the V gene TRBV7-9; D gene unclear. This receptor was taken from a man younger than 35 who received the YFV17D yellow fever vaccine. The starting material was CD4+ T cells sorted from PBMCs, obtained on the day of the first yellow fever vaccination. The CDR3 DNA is TGTGCCAGCGGGCCTATCCAAGAGACCCAGTACTTC. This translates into CASGPIQETQYF.